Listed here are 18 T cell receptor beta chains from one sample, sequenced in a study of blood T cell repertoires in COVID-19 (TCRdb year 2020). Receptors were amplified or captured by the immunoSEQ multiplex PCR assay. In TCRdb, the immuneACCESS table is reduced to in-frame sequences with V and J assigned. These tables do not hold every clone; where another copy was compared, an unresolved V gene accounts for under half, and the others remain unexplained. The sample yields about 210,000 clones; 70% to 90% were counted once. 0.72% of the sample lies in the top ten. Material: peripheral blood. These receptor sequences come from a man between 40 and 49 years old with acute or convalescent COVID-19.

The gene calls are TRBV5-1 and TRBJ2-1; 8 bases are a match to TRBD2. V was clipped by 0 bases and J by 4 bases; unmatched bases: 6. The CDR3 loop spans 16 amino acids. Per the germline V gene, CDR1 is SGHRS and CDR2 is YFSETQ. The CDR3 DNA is TGCGCCAGCAGCTTGGATCCCGCGGGAGGTTACAATGAGCAGTTCTTC. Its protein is CASSLDPAGGYNEQFF.

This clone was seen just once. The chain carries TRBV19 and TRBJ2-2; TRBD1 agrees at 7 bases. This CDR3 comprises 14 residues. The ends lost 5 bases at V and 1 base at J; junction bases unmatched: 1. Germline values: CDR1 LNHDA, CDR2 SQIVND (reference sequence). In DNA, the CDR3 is TGTGCCAGTAGTGGGACAGTGAACACCGGGGAGCTGTTTTTT. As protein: CASSGTVNTGELFF.

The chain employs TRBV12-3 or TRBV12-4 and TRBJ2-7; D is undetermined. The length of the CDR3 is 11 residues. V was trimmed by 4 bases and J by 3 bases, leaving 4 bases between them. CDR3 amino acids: CASSSLYEQYF. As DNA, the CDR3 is TGTGCCAGCAGTTCACTCTACGAGCAGTACTTC.

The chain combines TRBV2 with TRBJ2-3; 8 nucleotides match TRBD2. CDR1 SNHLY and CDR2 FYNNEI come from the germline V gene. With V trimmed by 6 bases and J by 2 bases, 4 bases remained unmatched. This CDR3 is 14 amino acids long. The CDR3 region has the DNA TGTGCCAGCAGCAAGACTAGCGTCACAGATACGCAGTATTTT. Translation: CASSKTSVTDTQYF.

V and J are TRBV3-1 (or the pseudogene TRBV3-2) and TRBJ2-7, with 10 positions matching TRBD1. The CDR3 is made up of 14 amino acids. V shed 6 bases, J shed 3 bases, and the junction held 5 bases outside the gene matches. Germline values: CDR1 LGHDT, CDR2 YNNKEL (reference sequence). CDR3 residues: CASSYGTGDYEQYF. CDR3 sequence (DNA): TGTGCCAGCAGTTACGGGACAGGGGACTACGAGCAGTACTTC.

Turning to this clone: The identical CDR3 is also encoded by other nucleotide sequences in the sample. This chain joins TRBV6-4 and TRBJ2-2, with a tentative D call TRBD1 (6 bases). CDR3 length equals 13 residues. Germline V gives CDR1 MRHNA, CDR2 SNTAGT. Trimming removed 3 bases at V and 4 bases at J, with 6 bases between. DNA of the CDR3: TGTGCCAGCAGTGAACAGGGCACCGGGGAGCTGTTTTTT. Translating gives CASSEQGTGELFF.

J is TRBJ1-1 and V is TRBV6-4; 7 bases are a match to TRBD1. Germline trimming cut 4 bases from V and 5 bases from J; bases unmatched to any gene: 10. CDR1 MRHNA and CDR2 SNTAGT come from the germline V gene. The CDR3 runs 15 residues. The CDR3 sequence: CASSAQGGSSTEAFF. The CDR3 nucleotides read TGTGCCAGCAGTGCCCAGGGGGGCTCGAGTACTGAAGCTTTCTTT.

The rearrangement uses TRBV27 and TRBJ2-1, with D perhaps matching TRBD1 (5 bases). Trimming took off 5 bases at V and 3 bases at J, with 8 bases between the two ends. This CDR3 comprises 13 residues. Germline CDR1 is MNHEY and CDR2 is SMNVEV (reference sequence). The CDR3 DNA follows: TGTGCCAGCAGTCTAGACAGCTACAATGAGCAGTTCTTC. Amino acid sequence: CASSLDSYNEQFF.

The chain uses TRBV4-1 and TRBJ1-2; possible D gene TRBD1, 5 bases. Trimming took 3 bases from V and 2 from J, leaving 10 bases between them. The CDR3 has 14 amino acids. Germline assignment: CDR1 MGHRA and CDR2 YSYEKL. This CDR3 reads CASSQEGRNYGYTF. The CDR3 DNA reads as TGCGCCAGCAGCCAGGAGGGACGGAACTATGGCTACACCTTC.

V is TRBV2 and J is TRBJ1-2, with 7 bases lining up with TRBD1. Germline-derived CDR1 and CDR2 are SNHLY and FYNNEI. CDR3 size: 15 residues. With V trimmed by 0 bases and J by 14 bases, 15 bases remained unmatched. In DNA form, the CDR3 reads TGTGCCAGCAGTGAAGCAGTACCGGGACAGAGGCTAGTTACCTTC. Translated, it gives CASSEAVPGQRLVTF.

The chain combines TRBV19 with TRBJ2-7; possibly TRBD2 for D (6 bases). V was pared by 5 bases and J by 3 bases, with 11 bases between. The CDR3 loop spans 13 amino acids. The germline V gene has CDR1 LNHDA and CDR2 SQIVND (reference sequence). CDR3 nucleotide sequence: TGTGCCAGTAGTCCGGGACTTTTCTACGAGCAGTACTTC. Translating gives CASSPGLFYEQYF.

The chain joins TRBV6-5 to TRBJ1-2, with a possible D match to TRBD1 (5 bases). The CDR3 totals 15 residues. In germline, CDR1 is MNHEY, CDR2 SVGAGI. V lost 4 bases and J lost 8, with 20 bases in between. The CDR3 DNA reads TGTGCCAGCAGTTCCTCCCTCGGGAGGGGAGGAGGCTACACCTTC. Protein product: CASSSSLGRGGGYTF.

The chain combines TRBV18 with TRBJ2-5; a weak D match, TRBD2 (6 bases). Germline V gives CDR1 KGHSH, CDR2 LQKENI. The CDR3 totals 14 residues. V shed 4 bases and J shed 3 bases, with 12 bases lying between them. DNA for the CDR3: TGTGCCAGCTCACTGAATTGGGAGGAAGAGACCCAGTACTTC. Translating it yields CASSLNWEEETQYF.

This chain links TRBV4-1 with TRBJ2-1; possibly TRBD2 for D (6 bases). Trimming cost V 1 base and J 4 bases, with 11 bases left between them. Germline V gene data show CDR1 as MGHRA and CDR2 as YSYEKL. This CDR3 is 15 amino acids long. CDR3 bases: TGCGCCAGCAGCCAAGGCGGGGTGACTTACAATGAGCAGTTCTTC. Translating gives CASSQGGVTYNEQFF.

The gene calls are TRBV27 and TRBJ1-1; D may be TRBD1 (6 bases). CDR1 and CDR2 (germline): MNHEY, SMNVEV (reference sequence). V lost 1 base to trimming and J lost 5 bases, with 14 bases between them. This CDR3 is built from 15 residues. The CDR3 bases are TGTGCCAGCAGTTTATGGGGGGGCGCCGGTACTGAAGCTTTCTTT. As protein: CASSLWGGAGTEAFF.

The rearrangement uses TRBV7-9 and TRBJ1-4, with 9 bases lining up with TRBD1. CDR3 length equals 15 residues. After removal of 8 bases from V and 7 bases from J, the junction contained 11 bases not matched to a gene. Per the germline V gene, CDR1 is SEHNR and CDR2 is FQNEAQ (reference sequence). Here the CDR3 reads CASFSPDRGGEKLFF. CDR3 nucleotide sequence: TGTGCCAGCTTTTCTCCGGACAGGGGTGGTGAAAAACTGTTTTTT.

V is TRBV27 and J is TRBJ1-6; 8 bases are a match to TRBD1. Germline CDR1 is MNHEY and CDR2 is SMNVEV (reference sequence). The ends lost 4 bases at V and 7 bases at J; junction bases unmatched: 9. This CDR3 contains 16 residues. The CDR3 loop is CASSSLWTGTNSPLHF. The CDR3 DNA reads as TGTGCCAGCAGTTCCCTATGGACAGGGACCAATTCACCCCTCCACTTT.

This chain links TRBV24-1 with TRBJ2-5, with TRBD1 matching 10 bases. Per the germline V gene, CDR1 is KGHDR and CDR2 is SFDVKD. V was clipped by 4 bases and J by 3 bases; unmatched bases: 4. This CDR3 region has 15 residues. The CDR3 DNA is TGTGCCACCAGTGACCCCGGGACAGGGGAAGAGACCCAGTACTTC. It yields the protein CATSDPGTGEETQYF.